The T cell receptor (beta chain) described here comes from a study of blood T cell repertoires in COVID-19. Study-wide context: Sample material is recorded as cDNA or gDNA derived from T cells, B-cell-depleted T cells, or PBMCs.

Individuals aged roughly 18 to 95 years were recruited from fewer than 25 US areas. Which cohort a participant joined came from the clinical history participants gave. The data were produced by immunoSEQ multiplex PCR, yet TCRdb's version contains in-frame clones alone and is incomplete. The sample contains about 290,000 clones, about 89% of which appear only once. The TCR was taken from a woman aged 40-49 years who had recovered from COVID-19. The sequenced sample was PBMCs or T cells enriched from blood (not recorded which).

The CDR3 loop reads CASSPTGGSGNTIYF. The CDR3, as DNA: TGTGCCAGCAGCCCTACAGGGGGCTCTGGAAACACCATATATTTT. The chain is built from TRBV7-2 and TRBJ1-3; 8 nucleotides line up with TRBD1. Germline loops: CDR1 SGHTA, CDR2 FQGNSA. This CDR3 region has 15 residues. Trimming removed 5 bases from V and 0 bases from J; junction bases left unmatched: 3.